A selection of T cell receptor beta chains follows, all from one sample in a study of blood T cell repertoires in COVID-19. Clones were read by immunoSEQ multiplex PCR, and TCRdb kept only the in-frame ones, dropping some. The sample yields about 130,000 clones, 70% to 75% seen once. Sequences were obtained from peripheral blood. These receptors all come from a man aged 55-75 years with acute or convalescent COVID-19. Both conserved end residues are trimmed from each CDR3. Clone size, where shown, is once, few, many, or a class for clones that have expanded.

CDR3 protein | V gene | clone size
ASRQGGTGELF | TRBV7-9 | once
ASSLSGQNYNEQF | TRBV11-3 | many
ASSENLGGNNSPLH | TRBV6-1 | -
ASSWGTGILGNTEAF | TRBV5-1 | -
ASSLLAGAYEQY | TRBV7-9 | -
ASSDSNENGGADRNEQY | TRBV6-4 | -
ASSQDRRGPSHNEQF | TRBV4-2 | -
AGKEGFTGELF | TRBV2 | -
ASSEGLAGYEQY | TRBV6-1 | -
ASSPLGGPYEQY | TRBV6-6 | once
ASSLRRARAGELF | TRBV14 | -
ASSPSPLGTGSPYEQY | TRBV18 | -
ASRTGTGVGELF | TRBV5-1 | -
ASDEMRQGDSEQF | TRBV7-9 | -
ASISQASGSNKQF | TRBV19 | -
AIRSGREGASTEAF | TRBV10-3 | -
ASLLTSGRVNEQF | TRBV18 | -
AWSVSRTRVNTEAF | TRBV30 | -
ASAGGGGGNEKLF | TRBV7-7 | -
ASSATGTYGYT | TRBV7-2 | -
ASSLTNRENYGYT | TRBV5-8 | -
ASSHRTVTGELF | TRBV3-1/TRBV3-2 | -
ASSAEARNEKLF | TRBV11-3 | -
ATRAPDSFMNTEAF | TRBV19 | -
ASSTRGGQPQH | TRBV7-9 | few
AWSLDRVRTEAF | TRBV30 | -
AWGVQVGALRD | TRBV30 | -
ASSPGTGIGYT | TRBV18 | -
ASSIDLFSAQGGNQPQH | TRBV19 | -
ASSVTGANVLT | TRBV10-2 | -
ASSSYQGGAGRTIY | TRBV14 | few
ASSPLASGGNTGELF | TRBV7-3 | -
ASRDDRAGSPLH | TRBV6-6 | -
ASSLSRGSGYT | TRBV27 | once
AIAGRGRGANVLT | TRBV10-3 | -
ASSSDSYGYT | TRBV7-9 | -
ASGGVIGTDTQY | TRBV2 | -
ASSQEGSLNTEAF | TRBV4-1 | -
ASSPSRGTGELF | TRBV7-2 | -
ATLRLGANVLT | TRBV30 | -
ASSLAKSAGGPDTQY | TRBV5-4 | -
ASSYSPTGWSTEAF | TRBV6-5 | -
ASRSGGREPLH | TRBV5-1 | -
ASSLVPGGYSGNTIY | TRBV5-1 | -
ASSWRTSGDSYEQY | TRBV5-1 | -
ASSSQGSGYNSPLH | TRBV7-6 | few
ASSLALGQRNQPQH | TRBV5-8 | -
ASSLTGASYNSPLH | TRBV5-1 | many
ASSSRYEQY | TRBV6-9 | -
ASSPRGSSGKRETQY | TRBV28 | -
ATRQEGNTGELF | TRBV6-6 | -
ASSTAGQGVYGYT | TRBV5-1 | once
ASSPRWSSAYNEQF | TRBV5-5 | -
ASSHSGQAQRGY | TRBV6-1 | few
ASRGTPRMNTEAF | TRBV2 | -
ASSEDFRQFSNQPQH | TRBV2 | once
ASSMKRTRSDNEQF | TRBV19 | -
ASRLADTQY | TRBV7-9 | -
ASSYSTWVTDTQY | TRBV6-5 | -
ASSLFSGQVSSYEQY | TRBV5-6 | -